This TCR beta chain is drawn from a study of blood T cell repertoires in COVID-19. How the authors handled the data: Reference gene primer amplification yielded estimated nucleated cell counts. The assay was immunoSEQ multiplex PCR, and TCRdb's table has in-frame clones only and misses some. That table supplies the V and J calls and clone size; D and trimming were determined from the DNA. Among hundreds of thousands of clones listed, approximately 90% were seen once. This CDR3 is built from 14 residues. Germline assignment: CDR1 MNHNY and CDR2 SVGAGI (reference sequence). V dropped 2 bases and J dropped 8 bases, with 13 bases sitting between them.

This receptor was identified in a woman aged 18-35 years with acute COVID-19. The chain employs TRBV6-6 and TRBJ1-5; D not resolved. The sample comprised PBMCs or T cells enriched from blood (not recorded which). In DNA form, the CDR3 reads TGTGCCAGCAGTTACGCCCCCTCCCTAGAGCCCCAGCATTTT. Protein: CASSYAPSLEPQHF.